Presented here are 18 T cell receptor beta chains from one specimen sequenced in a study of cytomegalovirus exposure and HLA in healthy donors. The protocol was immunoSEQ multiplex PCR, while the TCRdb copy is restricted to in-frame clones and leaves out a portion. The sample records some 76,000 clones, about 93% being singletons. The sequencing input was PBMCs. These receptors all stem from a woman aged 18-29 years in good health and CMV-seronegative.

The genes are TRBV4-1 and TRBJ2-7, with 10 bases aligning to TRBD2. Germline V CDR1 and CDR2: MGHRA, YSYEKL. With 4 bases clipped from V and 4 bases from J, the junction kept 7 bases outside the gene matches. The CDR3 has 15 amino acids. The CDR3 DNA follows: TGCGCCAGCAGCCCGCAGCGGGGGGGCATTTACGAGCAGTACTTC. Protein sequence: CASSPQRGGIYEQYF.

This chain uses TRBV7-9 with TRBJ2-1; 11 nucleotides align to TRBD2. Germline loops: CDR1 SEHNR, CDR2 FQNEAQ (reference sequence). This CDR3 comprises 18 residues. V lost 3 bases, J lost 6 bases, and 13 bases stayed unmatched. CDR3 in DNA: TGTGCCAGCAGCTTTCCCGTCGGGGGTAGCGGGAGGGCCAATGAGCAGTTCTTC. Protein: CASSFPVGGSGRANEQFF.

This chain connects TRBV5-6 to TRBJ2-5, with TRBD2 matching 9 bases. J was trimmed by 2 bases and V by 3 bases; bases with no gene match: 17. Germline V gene data show CDR1 as SGHDT and CDR2 as YYEEEE. The CDR3 is 19 amino acids. CDR3 sequence (DNA): TGTGCCAGCAGCTCTAGGCGACTTGCGGGGGGGCTTTGGCAAGAGACCCAGTACTTC. This translates into CASSSRRLAGGLWQETQYF.

V is TRBV6-5 and J is TRBJ1-6; weak D call: TRBD1 (6 bases). The CDR3 sequence is 16 residues long. Between the trimmed V and J ends, which lost 0 bases and 7 bases, there was a span of 13 bases. Germline V lookup: CDR1 MNHEY, CDR2 SVGAGI. CDR3: CASSYSWAGANSPLHF. Here the CDR3 DNA reads TGTGCCAGCAGTTACTCCTGGGCAGGGGCAAATTCACCCCTCCACTTT.

The chain couples TRBV28 to TRBJ1-3; a possible D gene is TRBD1 (5 bases). The V gene lost 6 bases and the J gene lost 0 bases, with 12 bases spanning the gap. Per germline, CDR1 MDHEN and CDR2 SYDVKM. The CDR3 sequence is 15 residues long. In nucleotides, the CDR3 is TGTGCCAGCAGGGGGCGCGGTTACTCTGGAAACACCATATATTTT. It encodes CASRGRGYSGNTIYF.

The chain is built from TRBV5-4 and TRBJ1-1; unclear D gene. V lost 0 bases to trimming and J lost 4 bases, with 4 bases between them. Germline CDR1 and CDR2: SGHNT and YYREEE (reference sequence). The CDR3 is 12 residues long. The CDR3 loop is CASSLGSTEAFF. CDR3 DNA: TGTGCCAGCAGCTTGGGGAGCACTGAAGCTTTCTTT. The full variable domain, in which reference TRBV5-4 and TRBJ1-1 provide the parts outside the CDR3, is ETGVTQSPTHLIKTRGQQVTLRCSSQSGHNTVSWYQQALGQGPQFIFQYYREEENGRGNFPPRFSGLQFPNYSSELNVNALELDDSALYLCASSLGSTEAFFGQGTRLTVV.

CDR3: CASSQKGTEKRTEAFF. The CDR3 DNA is TGCGCCAGCAGCCAGAAAGGGACAGAGAAGAGGACTGAAGCTTTCTTT. This chain connects TRBV4-1 to TRBJ1-1; 7 bases align to TRBD1. CDR1 MGHRA and CDR2 YSYEKL come from the germline V gene. The CDR3 spans 16 residues. The trim removed 3 bases at V and 5 bases at J, leaving 12 bases unmatched.

The rearrangement links TRBV5-1 to TRBJ1-1; D remains unclear. Trimming cost V 5 bases and J 4 bases, with 12 bases left between them. The CDR3 spans 13 residues. The germline gives CDR1 SGHRS, CDR2 YFSETQ. CDR3 protein: CASREGTTTEAFF. The DNA for the CDR3 is TGCGCCAGCAGAGAGGGCACAACCACTGAAGCTTTCTTT.

This chain links TRBV7-2 with TRBJ2-7, with TRBD1 as a possible D gene (6 bases). Germline CDR1 reads SGHTA; CDR2 reads FQGNSA. Deletions cut 1 base from V and 1 base from J, with 8 bases between. The CDR3 covers 14 residues. The CDR3 protein is CASSLGGTSYEQYF. In DNA, the CDR3 is TGTGCCAGCAGCTTAGGGGGGACATCCTACGAGCAGTACTTC.

The chain has TRBV13 and TRBJ1-1; the D is unclear. V was trimmed by 0 bases and J by 2 bases, leaving 4 bases between them. From germline, CDR1 is PRHDT and CDR2 FYEKMQ (reference sequence). CDR3 size: 13 residues. The CDR3 DNA reads TGTGCCAGCAGCTTAGGTTATAACACTGAAGCTTTCTTT. Translation: CASSLGYNTEAFF.

The chain's CDR3 is CASRLTGGHEQFF. The CDR3 coding sequence is TGTGCCAGTAGATTAACAGGGGGCCATGAGCAGTTCTTC. This chain joins TRBV19 and TRBJ2-1; 9 nucleotides match TRBD1. This CDR3 region has 13 residues. CDR1 LNHDA and CDR2 SQIVND come from the germline V gene (reference sequence). The V gene end was trimmed by 6 bases and the J gene end by 8 bases; junction bases not matched to a gene: 5.

This clone has a single count. The gene calls are TRBV29-1 and TRBJ2-2, with D perhaps TRBD1 (5 bases). This CDR3 has 13 residues. Germline loops: CDR1 SQVTM, CDR2 ANQGSEA. The V end lost 6 bases, the J end lost 2 bases, and 10 bases lay between the germline ends. This CDR3 reads CSVTDSNTGELFF. The CDR3 coding sequence is TGCAGCGTGACCGACAGCAACACCGGGGAGCTGTTTTTT.

The chain links TRBV4-3 to TRBJ1-2, with a weak D call TRBD1 (5 bases). CDR1 is LGHNA and CDR2 is YSLEER in the germline V gene. This CDR3 is 15 amino acids long. V lost 3 bases and J 0 bases, leaving 11 bases between the germline ends. CDR3 nucleotides: TGCGCCAGCAGCCAGACAGAACTAACTAACTATGGCTACACCTTC. It is translated as CASSQTELTNYGYTF.

This chain connects TRBV6-5 to TRBJ1-2, with TRBD1 matching over 8 bases. The CDR3 runs 14 residues. The germline V gene encodes CDR1 MNHEY and CDR2 SVGAGI. J lost 7 bases, V lost 6 bases, and 10 bases had no gene match. The DNA for the CDR3 is TGTGCCAGCAGCGGACAGGGAAAGTTTCGTGGCTACACCTTC. Protein: CASSGQGKFRGYTF.

The rearrangement links TRBV25-1 to TRBJ1-1; 9 positions agree with TRBD1. Germline CDR1 reads MGHDK; CDR2 reads SYGVNS. The CDR3 is made up of 14 amino acids. The V segment lost 1 base and the J segment 5 bases; nucleotides outside the gene matches: 2. The CDR3 sequence is CASSEWGTGTEAFF. In nucleotides, the CDR3 is TGTGCCAGCAGTGAATGGGGGACAGGGACTGAAGCTTTCTTT.

The genes are TRBV7-9 and TRBJ2-7, with TRBD2 matching 10 bases. V lost 0 bases, J lost 2 bases, and 7 bases stayed unmatched. Per the germline V gene, CDR1 is SEHNR and CDR2 is FQNEAQ (reference sequence). This CDR3 has 17 amino acids. The CDR3 loop is CASSLAGLAGATYEQYF. The CDR3 DNA reads as TGTGCCAGCAGCTTAGCGGGGCTAGCGGGGGCTACCTACGAGCAGTACTTC.

V is TRBV7-9 and J is TRBJ2-2, with 8 bases matching TRBD2. The CDR3 is 16 residues long. Per germline, CDR1 SEHNR and CDR2 FQNEAQ (reference sequence). The V gene end was trimmed by 4 bases and the J gene end by 2 bases; junction bases not matched to a gene: 6. The CDR3 nucleotides are TGTGCCAGCAGCTGGGCGGGAGGTGGAAACACCGGGGAGCTGTTTTTT. Residues: CASSWAGGGNTGELFF. Complete variable domain (other parts from reference TRBV7-9 and TRBJ2-2): DTGVSQNPRHKITKRGQNVTFRCDPISEHNRLYWYRQTLGQGPEFLTYFQNEAQLEKSRLLSDRFSAERPKGSFSTLEIQRTEQGDSAMYLCASSWAGGGNTGELFFGEGSRLTVL.

This chain connects TRBV30 to TRBJ2-1; 7 bases map to TRBD2. CDR3 size: 14 residues. Germline lookup yields CDR1 GTSNPN and CDR2 SVGIG (reference sequence). V was clipped by 3 bases and J by 7 bases; unmatched bases: 9. CDR3 sequence (DNA): TGTGCCTGGAGGGGGAGGGCCGGTGGAAATGAGCAGTTCTTC. Translation gives CAWRGRAGGNEQFF.